This section outlines one TCR beta chain sequence together with its context. In the original analysis: Scientists estimated how many nucleated cells there were by amplifying reference gene primers. Libraries were prepared by immunoSEQ multiplex PCR; TCRdb keeps only in-frame clonotypes and omits some of them. V and J calls and clone size are as listed in that table; D and trimming were resolved from the DNA. Of 120,000 to 150,000 clones detected, 75% to 85% appear once; the ten largest clones hold 7.2%. The germline gives CDR1 MGHDK, CDR2 SYGVNS. There are 15 residues in the CDR3. The V segment lost 5 bases and the J segment 10 bases; nucleotides outside the gene matches: 13. These data come from a study of blood T cell repertoires in COVID-19. Study-level information: Samples representing acute and convalescent COVID-19 were sourced from the United States, Italy and Spain. T cells, B-cell-depleted T cells, or PBMCs provided the cDNA or gDNA that served as material.

Sequenced input: peripheral blood. This TCR was recovered from a woman aged 50 to 65 in a cohort sampled during active or convalescent COVID-19. The rearrangement joins TRBV25-1 to TRBJ1-4; 7 nucleotides agree with TRBD1. In nucleotides, the CDR3 is TGTGCCAGCAGTTTACAGGGGCCGGGCGTAGGAAAACTGTTTTTT. Translated, it gives CASSLQGPGVGKLFF.